This T cell receptor beta chain was recovered during a study of shared clonotypes between healthy human individuals (dated by TCRdb to 2018 to 2020). For the study in its entirety: The cohort comprised a couple of women and a few men aged 18 to 49 years. Different laboratories and diverse techniques were used to prepare libraries and sequence TCR repertoires, to increase sequencing depth and limit assay-specific biases. Each donor's leukapheresis produced roughly between about 0.8 and 10 billion PBMCs. To estimate repertoire size and how much clonotypes are shared between individuals, the study performed deep sequencing of blood TCR repertoires from roughly five healthy adults.

Study-wide findings and limitations: Sampling was restricted to blood, and TCR repertoires in tissues likely differ from the TCR repertoires found in blood. Because the study included only a small number of donors, the genetic and exposure-history diversity represented was limited. Pairwise subsampling led to the expectation that sequencing depth would affect the degree of clonotype sharing among donors.

The donors were healthy, HIV-negative adults with no recently reported acute infections or vaccinations. Every donor was a Caucasian adult living in Nashville, Tennessee, USA. For unsorted samples, some 100 million PBMCs were counted and genomic DNA was extracted with the QIAamp DNA Blood Mini kit. Blood was obtained by leukapheresis, after which PBMCs were separated by Ficoll-Histopaque density gradient centrifugation and cryopreserved in liquid nitrogen vapor phase. This clone showed up just once. Its antigen is unknown. The sample holds no much larger clone one base away, and base qualities are not on file. Using the deep immunoSEQ assay, TCR CDR3 regions were amplified from genomic DNA by multiplex PCR. Extracted genomic DNA from each cell subset was distributed evenly across all wells of several immunoSEQ 96-well plates, and each plate was treated as a replicate. For unsorted PBMC, around 290 ng of genomic DNA, equivalent to approximately 30,000 T cell genomes, went into each replicate PCR. Ten immunoSEQ deep assay plates were used to sequence unsorted PBMC genomic DNA. Purified libraries were quantified with a Qubit 3.0 fluorometer, sized on a Bioanalyzer 2100, and re-quantified with the KAPA Library Quantification kit. A separate single-read 150-cycle Illumina NextSeq 550 flow cell was used to sequence each immunoSEQ 96-well plate. In the source study's methods: Because the immunoSEQ output included only junctional sequences and no quality scores, the filtering could not be the same as the filtering used for full-length reads. To assign V/J genes and CDR3, sequences were annotated using PyIR, a Python wrapper for IgBLAST v1.9, with IMGT germline references. Any read was removed if the V/J assignment was weak (E-value above 1e-6), the CDR3 was missing, or the read contained stop codons, out-of-frame junctions, or ambiguous translated residues. V3J clonotypes were defined as sequences sharing an identical inferred V gene, J gene, and CDR3 amino acid sequence. Percentage overlap between repertoires was calculated by dividing the number of shared unique clonotypes by the size of the smaller repertoire. Three approaches were used to assess repertoire richness: RTK rarefaction, the Chao1 estimator, and Recon v2.1 estimates of unobserved clonotypes. TCRdb obtained this table from immuneACCESS and retained in-frame rearrangements with V and J assigned. These tables miss some clones; where compared with another copy, unresolved V genes account for less than half of the shortfall, and the remainder is unexplained. V and J calls and clone size are as listed in that table; D and trimming were resolved from the DNA. The sample table records fewer than 650,000 clones; around 78% of these occur just once. Clones ranked in the top ten supply about 12% of the sample.

Specimen: PBMCs. The receptor was derived from a woman aged 40 to 50 in good health. Some clones in this sample may be carry-over from other donors' samples.

The DNA reads TGTGCCAGCAGCTTAGCTGGAGGCAGGATATTGGGGGAAAATGGCTACACCTTC. Its protein is CASSLAGGRILGENGYTF. The chain is encoded by TRBV7-2 joined to TRBJ1-2; 5 matching bases give a weak D call of TRBD1. From the cysteine through the phenylalanine, the CDR3 covers 18 amino acids. Just CDR3 DNA is preserved here, 54 bases in frame from base 1. V is pared back by 0 bases and J by 6 bases, with 23 bases lying between the germline termini. The germline V gene supplies CDR1 SGHTA and CDR2 FQGNSA.